These 10 T cell receptor beta chains originate from one sample sequenced in a study of T cell repertoires in cytomegalovirus infection. TCRdb ran MiXCR on the reads and lists one entry per CDR3 protein. Of around 490,000 distinct CDR3 sequences listed, approximately 26% are singletons. Input material: PBMCs. The source of these receptors is a human donor in good health (CMV status not recorded). Some clones in this sample may be carry-over from other donors' samples.

The rearrangement joins TRBV9 to TRBJ2-1; no definite D call. The CDR3 consists of 15 residues. Germline CDR1 SGDLS, CDR2 YYNGEE. The V end was cut by 0 bases, the J end by 2 bases, with 9 bases between. CDR3 coding DNA: TGTGCCAGCAGCGTAGGAGGAAAAACCTACAATGAGCAGTTCTTC. Its protein is CASSVGGKTYNEQFF.

The chain carries TRBV2 and TRBJ2-3; D gene ambiguous. The V end was cut by 7 bases, the J end by 2 bases, with 13 bases between. The CDR3 is 14 amino acids. The germline V gene encodes CDR1 SNHLY and CDR2 FYNNEI. As DNA, the CDR3 is TGTGCCAGCATGGCATTAGGAACCACAGATACGCAGTATTTT. Residues: CASMALGTTDTQYF.

V is TRBV7-2 and J is TRBJ1-2; TRBD1 aligns across 9 bases. CDR3 size: 14 residues. Germline loops: CDR1 SGHTA, CDR2 FQGNSA. V was clipped by 3 bases and J by 3 bases; unmatched bases: 2. The CDR3 loop is CASSLDRGYYGYTF. The DNA for the CDR3 is TGTGCCAGCAGCTTGGACAGGGGCTACTATGGCTACACCTTC.

Many counts were recorded for this clonotype. As DNA, the CDR3 is TGTGCCAGCAGCTTAGTGGAGTTGAACACTGAAGCTTTCTTT. This translates into CASSLVELNTEAFF. The rearrangement uses TRBV7-6 and TRBJ1-1, with unresolved D. V was cut by 1 base and J by 0 bases, with 6 bases left in between. This CDR3 is built from 14 residues. CDR1 is SGHVS, CDR2 FNYEAQ, per germline.

This clonotype showed up just a few times. The chain is built from TRBV12-3 or TRBV12-4 and TRBJ2-3, with D hard to call. The CDR3 consists of 12 residues. V dropped 2 bases and J dropped 6 bases, with 6 bases sitting between them. The chain's CDR3 is CASSLTRDTQYF. As DNA, the CDR3 is TGTGCCAGCAGTTTAACCCGGGATACGCAGTATTTT.

This clonotype was seen many times. V usage is TRBV12-3 or TRBV12-4 and J usage is TRBJ1-2; 9 nucleotides match TRBD1. V lost 5 bases to trimming and J lost 4 bases; unmatched junction nucleotides: 5. The CDR3 totals 14 residues. CDR3 sequence: CASSTGQGSYGYTF. CDR3 coding DNA: TGTGCCAGCAGTACCGGACAGGGGAGCTATGGCTACACCTTC.

This clonotype was counted a few times. The chain carries TRBV19 and TRBJ1-2, with 7 bases identical to TRBD1. The CDR3 runs to 16 residues. From germline, CDR1 is LNHDA and CDR2 SQIVND (reference sequence). J was trimmed by 5 bases and V by 5 bases; bases with no gene match: 14. CDR3 DNA sequence: TGTGCCAGTAGTTCCGGGACAGATCACGGGATTTATGGCTACACCTTC. Translating gives CASSSGTDHGIYGYTF. The full variable domain, rest sourced from reference TRBV19 and TRBJ1-2, is DGGITQSPKYLFRKEGQNVTLSCEQNLNHDAMYWYRQDPGQGLRLIYYSQIVNDFQKGDIAEGYSVSREKKESFPLTVTSAQKNPTAFYLCASSSGTDHGIYGYTFGSGTRLTVV.

This clonotype was counted only a few times. The chain employs TRBV7-2 and TRBJ1-2; D is perhaps TRBD1 (6 bases). The germline gives CDR1 SGHTA, CDR2 FQGNSA. Trimming removed 1 base at V and 9 bases at J, with 12 bases between. CDR3 size: 13 residues. CDR3 coding DNA: TGTGCCAGCAGCTTAGAAGGGACACGTCGCTACACCTTC. Encoded protein: CASSLEGTRRYTF.

The CDR3 loop is CASSSFRLRETQYF. The CDR3, as DNA: TGTGCCAGCAGCTCCTTCCGGCTCCGGGAGACCCAGTACTTC. The chain has TRBV7-2 and TRBJ2-5; no clear D gene. The CDR3 extends over 14 amino acids. Germline V gene data show CDR1 as SGHTA and CDR2 as FQGNSA. V dropped 4 bases and J dropped 5 bases, with 14 bases sitting between them.

This clonotype was counted a few times. CDR3 in amino acids: CASSLRVGSRQGLSYEQYF. The CDR3, as DNA: TGTGCCAGCAGCTTAAGAGTGGGGTCGCGACAGGGTCTCTCCTACGAGCAGTACTTC. The genes are TRBV7-3 and TRBJ2-7; 7 positions agree with TRBD1. The CDR3 runs 19 residues. V lost 1 base and J lost 0; bases outside the gene matches: 15. Germline-derived CDR1 and CDR2 are SGHTA and FQGTGA.